This is a list of T cell receptor beta chains from one sample in a study of blood T cell repertoires in COVID-19. Measured with immunoSEQ multiplex PCR; TCRdb has only the in-frame clones, and not every one. The table shows 90,000 to 100,000 clones, with more than 65% occurring only once. The specimen sequenced was peripheral blood. These receptors all come from a man aged 60-69 years with acute or convalescent COVID-19. CDR3s include the opening cysteine and the closing phenylalanine or tryptophan. D genes are given only for firm matches. Size tells how often a clone was seen (once, few, many) or the class of an expanded clone, and some rows leave it out.

v_call	j_call	d_call	clone_size	cdr3_aa	cdr3_nt
TRBV27	TRBJ1-5	TRBD1	NA	CASSLFLQGANQPQHF	TGTGCCAGCAGTTTATTCCTCCAGGGGGCGAATCAGCCCCAGCATTTT
TRBV6-6	TRBJ1-5	TRBD1	NA	CASSTRDRSNQPQHF	TGTGCCAGCAGTACCCGGGACAGAAGCAATCAGCCCCAGCATTTT
TRBV10-3	TRBJ2-1	NA	once	CAIRADSYNEQFF	TGTGCCATCAGGGCAGACTCCTACAATGAGCAGTTCTTC
TRBV15	TRBJ1-5	NA	NA	CATSREGRGSNQPQHF	TGTGCCACCAGCAGAGAGGGGAGGGGGAGCAATCAGCCCCAGCATTTT
TRBV9	TRBJ1-1	NA	NA	CASSVDIFRGTEAFF	TGTGCCAGCAGCGTAGACATCTTCCGCGGGACTGAAGCTTTCTTT
TRBV12-5	TRBJ1-5	NA	NA	CASGSEGGADQPQHF	TGTGCTAGTGGTTCCGAGGGGGGGGCGGATCAGCCCCAGCATTTT
TRBV6-2/TRBV6-3	TRBJ1-1	TRBD1	NA	CASSYPDRGDTEAFF	TGTGCCAGCAGTTACCCCGACAGGGGAGACACTGAAGCTTTCTTT
TRBV9	TRBJ2-7	TRBD2	NA	CASSVDGGGFLYEQYF	TGTGCCAGCAGCGTAGATGGCGGGGGGTTCCTCTACGAGCAGTACTTC
TRBV2	TRBJ2-3	NA	NA	CASILRGDTQYF	TGTGCCAGCATTCTCCGGGGAGATACGCAGTATTTT
TRBV11-2	TRBJ2-1	TRBD1	NA	CASSLGQGADEQFF	TGTGCCAGCAGCTTAGGACAGGGAGCGGATGAGCAGTTCTTC
TRBV30	TRBJ2-1	NA	few	CAWGADLVSYNEQFF	TGTGCCTGGGGGGCCGATCTAGTGTCCTACAATGAGCAGTTCTTC
TRBV7-8	TRBJ2-1	TRBD2	large	CASSFQTSGGPSSYNEQFF	TGTGCCAGCAGCTTTCAGACTAGCGGGGGGCCGAGCTCCTACAATGAGCAGTTCTTC
TRBV5-5	TRBJ2-1	TRBD1	NA	CASSRIYGDRGNNEQFF	TGTGCCAGCAGCAGGATATACGGGGACAGGGGCAACAATGAGCAGTTCTTC